A selection of T cell receptor beta chains follows, all from one sample in a study of blood T cell repertoires in COVID-19. Profiling relied on immunoSEQ multiplex PCR, and the TCRdb table lists in-frame clones only, not all of them. Among about 50,000 clones listed, 70% to 90% were seen once. The specimen was peripheral blood. Source of these receptors: a man between 45 and 60 years old with active COVID-19. Each CDR3 is given with its conserved first and last residue. Fields, in order: clone size, J gene, D gene, V gene, CDR3 DNA, CDR3 protein. A D gene is named only where the DNA matches it firmly. Size values are once, few and many counts, or a class for expanded clones, and some rows have none.

abundance: NA; j_gene: TRBJ1-5; d_gene: TRBD1; v_gene: TRBV3-1/TRBV3-2; CDR3nt: TGTGCCAGCAGCCAGAACAGGGGGAGCAATCAGCCCCAGCATTTT; CDR3aa: CASSQNRGSNQPQHF
abundance: NA; j_gene: TRBJ1-1; d_gene: TRBD1; v_gene: TRBV7-9; CDR3nt: TGTGCCAGCAGCCCGGACAGGGGGCGCGGACCTGAAGCTTTCTTT; CDR3aa: CASSPDRGRGPEAFF
abundance: NA; j_gene: TRBJ2-7; d_gene: NA; v_gene: TRBV7-2; CDR3nt: TGTGCCAGCAGCTTAGTTACCACATACTACGAGCAGTACTTC; CDR3aa: CASSLVTTYYEQYF
abundance: NA; j_gene: TRBJ1-5; d_gene: NA; v_gene: TRBV6-5; CDR3nt: TGTGCCAGCAGCGAGAGACATCCCTTTGACCAGCATTTT; CDR3aa: CASSERHPFDQHF
abundance: once; j_gene: TRBJ1-1; d_gene: NA; v_gene: TRBV7-9; CDR3nt: TGTGCCAGCAGCTTACCCGTTTTCCCGCGGGAAGCTTTCTTT; CDR3aa: CASSLPVFPREAFF
abundance: NA; j_gene: TRBJ1-5; d_gene: TRBD1; v_gene: TRBV5-6; CDR3nt: TGTGCCAGCAGCCTACAGGGGGCCCAAAGCAATCAGCCCCAGCATTTT; CDR3aa: CASSLQGAQSNQPQHF
abundance: NA; j_gene: TRBJ1-1; d_gene: NA; v_gene: TRBV5-5; CDR3nt: TGTGCCAGCACCCCCCGGGGGGGATCGAACACTGAAGCTTTCTTT; CDR3aa: CASTPRGGSNTEAFF
abundance: NA; j_gene: TRBJ1-1; d_gene: NA; v_gene: TRBV6-5; CDR3nt: TGTGCCAGCAGTTCCTTACAGGGTTTTAACACTGAAGCTTTCTTT; CDR3aa: CASSSLQGFNTEAFF
abundance: NA; j_gene: TRBJ2-3; d_gene: NA; v_gene: TRBV21-1; CDR3nt: TGTGCCAGCAGCAAAGGGGGGGCTAGCGGGGTAAACAGCACAGATACGCAGTATTTT; CDR3aa: CASSKGGASGVNSTDTQYF
abundance: NA; j_gene: TRBJ2-5; d_gene: NA; v_gene: TRBV7-9; CDR3nt: TGTGCCAGCAGCTTAGCCGGTGAGACCCAGTACTTC; CDR3aa: CASSLAGETQYF
abundance: NA; j_gene: TRBJ2-5; d_gene: NA; v_gene: TRBV4-2; CDR3nt: TGTGCCAGCAGCCAAGGAGGGGCTGGGGGCTCTGGGACCCAGTACTTC; CDR3aa: CASSQGGAGGSGTQYF
abundance: NA; j_gene: TRBJ2-3; d_gene: TRBD2; v_gene: TRBV3-1/TRBV3-2; CDR3nt: TGTGCCAGCAGCCAAGTGCTAGGACTAGTCACAGATACGCAGTATTTT; CDR3aa: CASSQVLGLVTDTQYF
abundance: NA; j_gene: TRBJ2-1; d_gene: NA; v_gene: TRBV11-2; CDR3nt: TGTGCCAGCAGCTTAGATCTCACAGCCCAAGCTCCGATCTTC; CDR3aa: CASSLDLTAQAPIF
abundance: NA; j_gene: TRBJ2-1; d_gene: NA; v_gene: TRBV5-1; CDR3nt: TGCGCCAGCAGCTTGGGACTAGCCTACAATGAGCAGTTCTTC; CDR3aa: CASSLGLAYNEQFF
abundance: once; j_gene: TRBJ2-7; d_gene: NA; v_gene: TRBV29-1; CDR3nt: TGCAGCGTTGAAGATCTTGACCGAGGCCACGAGCAGTACTTC; CDR3aa: CSVEDLDRGHEQYF
abundance: once; j_gene: TRBJ2-3; d_gene: TRBD2; v_gene: TRBV24-1; CDR3nt: TGTGCCACCAGTGACACCGCTAGCGGGAAGAACACAGATACGCAGTATTTT; CDR3aa: CATSDTASGKNTDTQYF
abundance: NA; j_gene: TRBJ2-2; d_gene: NA; v_gene: TRBV3-1/TRBV3-2; CDR3nt: TGTGCCAGCAGCCACGACAGAGTCACCGGGGAGCTGTTTTTT; CDR3aa: CASSHDRVTGELFF
abundance: NA; j_gene: TRBJ2-4; d_gene: TRBD2; v_gene: TRBV7-8; CDR3nt: TGTGCCAGCAGCTTAGAAGGGAGGGACATTCAGTACTTC; CDR3aa: CASSLEGRDIQYF
abundance: NA; j_gene: TRBJ1-1; d_gene: NA; v_gene: TRBV19; CDR3nt: TGTGCCAGTATTCGAGCGAACACTGAAGCTTTCTTT; CDR3aa: CASIRANTEAFF
abundance: once; j_gene: TRBJ1-4; d_gene: NA; v_gene: TRBV6-1; CDR3nt: TGTGCCAGCAGTGATGTTGGAGCGAATGAAAAACTGTTTTTT; CDR3aa: CASSDVGANEKLFF
abundance: NA; j_gene: TRBJ2-3; d_gene: TRBD2; v_gene: TRBV6-4; CDR3nt: TGTGCCAGCAGTGACTCGACTAGCGGGGGAGATACGCAGTATTTT; CDR3aa: CASSDSTSGGDTQYF
abundance: NA; j_gene: TRBJ1-1; d_gene: NA; v_gene: TRBV27; CDR3nt: TGTGCCAGCAGTCCCTGGAGCGGAGTGAACACTGAAGCTTTCTTT; CDR3aa: CASSPWSGVNTEAFF
abundance: NA; j_gene: TRBJ2-3; d_gene: NA; v_gene: TRBV9; CDR3nt: TGTGCCAGCAGCCCAGGGGAGGGAGGGGCGGCAGATACGCAGTATTTT; CDR3aa: CASSPGEGGAADTQYF
abundance: NA; j_gene: TRBJ2-1; d_gene: NA; v_gene: TRBV29-1; CDR3nt: TGCAGCGTCGCTTCCCGGGGGGCGATCAGTGAGCAGTTCTTC; CDR3aa: CSVASRGAISEQFF
abundance: NA; j_gene: TRBJ2-1; d_gene: TRBD2; v_gene: TRBV19; CDR3nt: TGTGCCAGTAGTATAGACCCAAGCGGGGCCTACAATGAGCAGTTCTTC; CDR3aa: CASSIDPSGAYNEQFF
abundance: NA; j_gene: TRBJ2-3; d_gene: NA; v_gene: TRBV27; CDR3nt: TGTGCCAGCACTAAGGACTTTCGGGCCAGCGCAGATACGCAGTATTTT; CDR3aa: CASTKDFRASADTQYF
abundance: NA; j_gene: TRBJ2-1; d_gene: TRBD2; v_gene: TRBV3-1/TRBV3-2; CDR3nt: TGTGCCAGCAGCCCGCGACTAGCGGGAGGGTGGTCCTACAATGAGCAGTTCTTC; CDR3aa: CASSPRLAGGWSYNEQFF
abundance: few; j_gene: TRBJ2-7; d_gene: NA; v_gene: TRBV19; CDR3nt: TGTGCCAGTAGTATCGCTCACGGCGGGAATTACGAGCAGTACTTC; CDR3aa: CASSIAHGGNYEQYF
abundance: NA; j_gene: TRBJ1-1; d_gene: NA; v_gene: TRBV10-1; CDR3nt: TGCGCCAGCACCCCGAACCCGGACACTGAAGCTTTCTTT; CDR3aa: CASTPNPDTEAFF
abundance: NA; j_gene: TRBJ1-6; d_gene: NA; v_gene: TRBV21-1; CDR3nt: TGTGCCAGCAGCAGGGGAGCTGTAGGCAATTCACCCCTCCACTTT; CDR3aa: CASSRGAVGNSPLHF
abundance: few; j_gene: TRBJ1-5; d_gene: NA; v_gene: TRBV18; CDR3nt: TGTGCCAGCTCACTCGTTGGCAGGGGCAATCAGCCCCAGCATTTT; CDR3aa: CASSLVGRGNQPQHF
abundance: NA; j_gene: TRBJ2-1; d_gene: NA; v_gene: TRBV30; CDR3nt: TGTGCCTGGAACGCGGAGTACAATGAGCAGTTCTTC; CDR3aa: CAWNAEYNEQFF
abundance: NA; j_gene: TRBJ2-3; d_gene: NA; v_gene: TRBV6-2/TRBV6-3; CDR3nt: TGTGCCAGCAGTTACCCGGAGGATACGCAGTATTTT; CDR3aa: CASSYPEDTQYF
abundance: NA; j_gene: TRBJ1-1; d_gene: TRBD1; v_gene: TRBV18; CDR3nt: TGTGCCAGCTCACCATTGAGGGGGCGGTTGAACACTGAAGCTTTCTTT; CDR3aa: CASSPLRGRLNTEAFF
abundance: NA; j_gene: TRBJ2-5; d_gene: TRBD2; v_gene: TRBV7-3; CDR3nt: TGTGCCAGCAGCACAACTAGCGGGAGGGCAGAGACCCAGTACTTC; CDR3aa: CASSTTSGRAETQYF
abundance: once; j_gene: TRBJ1-4; d_gene: NA; v_gene: TRBV6-2/TRBV6-3; CDR3nt: TGTGCCAGCAGTTACTCTAAAAATGAAAAACTGTTTTTT; CDR3aa: CASSYSKNEKLFF
abundance: NA; j_gene: TRBJ1-3; d_gene: NA; v_gene: TRBV2; CDR3nt: TGTGCCAGCAGGGAGAGGACAGCCGTTCGTGGAAACACCATATATTTT; CDR3aa: CASRERTAVRGNTIYF
abundance: few; j_gene: TRBJ1-2; d_gene: NA; v_gene: TRBV6-5; CDR3nt: TGTGCCAGCAGTTACGCCTCGGGCCCCAAGCGGGGCTACACCTTC; CDR3aa: CASSYASGPKRGYTF
abundance: NA; j_gene: TRBJ2-6; d_gene: NA; v_gene: TRBV9; CDR3nt: TGTGCCAGCAGCGTACCGGGGGCCAACGTCCTGACTTTC; CDR3aa: CASSVPGANVLTF
abundance: NA; j_gene: TRBJ2-5; d_gene: TRBD1; v_gene: TRBV12-3/TRBV12-4; CDR3nt: TGTGCCAGCAGTTCGACAGGGCAAGAGACCCAGTACTTC; CDR3aa: CASSSTGQETQYF
abundance: NA; j_gene: TRBJ2-4; d_gene: NA; v_gene: TRBV3-1/TRBV3-2; CDR3nt: TGTGCCAGCAGCCGAGGACAGTTAGCCAAAAACATTCAGTACTTC; CDR3aa: CASSRGQLAKNIQYF
abundance: NA; j_gene: TRBJ1-3; d_gene: NA; v_gene: TRBV6-5; CDR3nt: TGTGCCAGCCGGACGACAGTCTCTGGAAACACCATATATTTT; CDR3aa: CASRTTVSGNTIYF
abundance: NA; j_gene: TRBJ1-6; d_gene: NA; v_gene: TRBV2; CDR3nt: TGTGCCAGCAGTGAGAAAGGGGGCTCCTATAATTCACCCCTCCACTTT; CDR3aa: CASSEKGGSYNSPLHF
abundance: NA; j_gene: TRBJ1-1; d_gene: NA; v_gene: TRBV18; CDR3nt: TGTGCCAGCTCACCACTCCAGGTCCGAAAAAACACTGAAGCTTTCTTT; CDR3aa: CASSPLQVRKNTEAFF
abundance: NA; j_gene: TRBJ1-1; d_gene: NA; v_gene: TRBV4-1; CDR3nt: TGCGCCAGCAGCCAAGATGCCTCCCAGGGCGGGGGGTTGGGAACTGAAGCTTTCTTT; CDR3aa: CASSQDASQGGGLGTEAFF
abundance: NA; j_gene: TRBJ1-3; d_gene: NA; v_gene: TRBV30; CDR3nt: TGTGCCTGGAGTGTACCCGGCAGGGAACGGGGAAACACCATATATTTT; CDR3aa: CAWSVPGRERGNTIYF